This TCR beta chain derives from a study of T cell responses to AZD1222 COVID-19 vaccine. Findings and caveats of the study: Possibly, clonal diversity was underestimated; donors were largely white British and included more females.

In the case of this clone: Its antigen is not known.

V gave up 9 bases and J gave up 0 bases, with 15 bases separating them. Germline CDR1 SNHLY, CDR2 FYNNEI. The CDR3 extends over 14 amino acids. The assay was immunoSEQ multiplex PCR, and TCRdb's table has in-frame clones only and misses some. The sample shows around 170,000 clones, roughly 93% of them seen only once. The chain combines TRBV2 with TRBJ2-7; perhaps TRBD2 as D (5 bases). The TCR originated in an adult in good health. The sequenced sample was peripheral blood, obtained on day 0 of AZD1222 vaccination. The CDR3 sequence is CASTRESYSYEQYF. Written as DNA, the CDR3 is TGTGCCAGTACTAGAGAGAGTTACTCCTACGAGCAGTACTTC.